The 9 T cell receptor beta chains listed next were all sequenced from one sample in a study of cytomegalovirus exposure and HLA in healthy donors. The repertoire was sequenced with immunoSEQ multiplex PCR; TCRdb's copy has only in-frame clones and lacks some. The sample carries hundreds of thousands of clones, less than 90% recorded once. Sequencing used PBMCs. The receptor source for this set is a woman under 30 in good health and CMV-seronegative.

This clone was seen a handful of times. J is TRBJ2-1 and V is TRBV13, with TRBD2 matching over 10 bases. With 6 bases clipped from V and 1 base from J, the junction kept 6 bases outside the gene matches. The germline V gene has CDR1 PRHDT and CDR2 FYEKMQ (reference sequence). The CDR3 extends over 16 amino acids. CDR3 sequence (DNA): TGTGCCAGCAGATCCTTAGCGGGAGGATCCTACAATGAGCAGTTCTTC. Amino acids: CASRSLAGGSYNEQFF.

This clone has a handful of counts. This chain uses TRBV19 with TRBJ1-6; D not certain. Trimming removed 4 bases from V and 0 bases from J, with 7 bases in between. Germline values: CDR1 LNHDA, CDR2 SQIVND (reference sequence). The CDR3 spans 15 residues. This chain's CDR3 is CASSKESSYNSPLHF. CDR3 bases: TGTGCCAGTAGTAAAGAGAGCTCCTATAATTCACCCCTCCACTTT. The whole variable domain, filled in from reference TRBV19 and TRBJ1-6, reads DGGITQSPKYLFRKEGQNVTLSCEQNLNHDAMYWYRQDPGQGLRLIYYSQIVNDFQKGDIAEGYSVSREKKESFPLTVTSAQKNPTAFYLCASSKESSYNSPLHFGNGTRLTVT.

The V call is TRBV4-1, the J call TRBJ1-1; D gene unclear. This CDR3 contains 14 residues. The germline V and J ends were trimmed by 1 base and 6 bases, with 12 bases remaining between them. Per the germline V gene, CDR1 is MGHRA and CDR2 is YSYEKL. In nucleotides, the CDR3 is TGCGCCAGCAGCCAAGGGCAGGAGCTGGCTGAAGCTTTCTTT. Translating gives CASSQGQELAEAFF.

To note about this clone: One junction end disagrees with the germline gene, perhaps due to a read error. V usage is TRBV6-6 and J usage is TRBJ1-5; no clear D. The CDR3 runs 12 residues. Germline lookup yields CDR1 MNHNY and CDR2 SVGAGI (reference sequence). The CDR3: CASSSSHQPQHF. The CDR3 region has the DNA TGTGCCAGCAGTTCTAGCCATCAGCCCCAGCATTTT.

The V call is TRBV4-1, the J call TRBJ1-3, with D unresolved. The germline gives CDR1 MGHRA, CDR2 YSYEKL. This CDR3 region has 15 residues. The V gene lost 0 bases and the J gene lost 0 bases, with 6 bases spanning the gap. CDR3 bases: TGCGCCAGCAGCCAAGATCTATCCTCTGGAAACACCATATATTTT. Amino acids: CASSQDLSSGNTIYF.

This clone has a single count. The CDR3: CAWSLSGGDTDTQYF. The CDR3 DNA sequence: TGTGCCTGGAGCCTTAGCGGGGGCGACACAGATACGCAGTATTTT. The chain joins TRBV30 to TRBJ2-3, with 9 positions matching TRBD2. This CDR3 is 15 amino acids long. After removal of 3 bases from V and 2 bases from J, the junction contained 6 bases not matched to a gene. Germline lookup yields CDR1 GTSNPN and CDR2 SVGIG (reference sequence).

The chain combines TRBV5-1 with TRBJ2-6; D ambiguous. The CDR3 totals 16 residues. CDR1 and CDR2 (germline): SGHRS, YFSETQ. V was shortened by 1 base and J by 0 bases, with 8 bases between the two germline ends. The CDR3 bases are TGCGCCAGCAGCTTGAGCAGCTACTCTGGGGCCAACGTCCTGACTTTC. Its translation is CASSLSSYSGANVLTF.

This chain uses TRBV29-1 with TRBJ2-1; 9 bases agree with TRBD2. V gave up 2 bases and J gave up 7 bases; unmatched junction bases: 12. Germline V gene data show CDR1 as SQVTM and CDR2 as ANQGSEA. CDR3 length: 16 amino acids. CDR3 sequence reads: CSVEFGSGRSGNEQFF. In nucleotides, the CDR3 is TGCAGCGTTGAATTTGGAAGCGGGAGGTCGGGGAATGAGCAGTTCTTC.

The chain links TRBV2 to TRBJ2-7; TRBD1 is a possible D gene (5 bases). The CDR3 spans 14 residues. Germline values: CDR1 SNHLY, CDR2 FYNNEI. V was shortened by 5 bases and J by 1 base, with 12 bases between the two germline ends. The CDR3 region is CASSSWTSSYEQYF. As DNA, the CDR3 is TGTGCCAGCAGTTCTTGGACATCTTCCTACGAGCAGTACTTC.